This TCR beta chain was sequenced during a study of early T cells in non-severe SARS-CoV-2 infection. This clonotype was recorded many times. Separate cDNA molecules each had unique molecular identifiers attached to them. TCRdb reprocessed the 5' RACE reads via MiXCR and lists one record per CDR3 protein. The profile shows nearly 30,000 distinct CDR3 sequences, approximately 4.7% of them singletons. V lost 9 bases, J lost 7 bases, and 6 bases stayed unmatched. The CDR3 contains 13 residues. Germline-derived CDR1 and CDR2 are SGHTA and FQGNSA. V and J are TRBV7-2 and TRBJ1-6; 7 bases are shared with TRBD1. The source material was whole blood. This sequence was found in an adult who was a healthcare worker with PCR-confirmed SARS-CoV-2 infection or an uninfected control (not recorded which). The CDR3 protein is CASMGDSNSPLHF. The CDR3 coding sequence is TGTGCCAGTATGGGGGACAGCAATTCACCCCTCCACTTT.